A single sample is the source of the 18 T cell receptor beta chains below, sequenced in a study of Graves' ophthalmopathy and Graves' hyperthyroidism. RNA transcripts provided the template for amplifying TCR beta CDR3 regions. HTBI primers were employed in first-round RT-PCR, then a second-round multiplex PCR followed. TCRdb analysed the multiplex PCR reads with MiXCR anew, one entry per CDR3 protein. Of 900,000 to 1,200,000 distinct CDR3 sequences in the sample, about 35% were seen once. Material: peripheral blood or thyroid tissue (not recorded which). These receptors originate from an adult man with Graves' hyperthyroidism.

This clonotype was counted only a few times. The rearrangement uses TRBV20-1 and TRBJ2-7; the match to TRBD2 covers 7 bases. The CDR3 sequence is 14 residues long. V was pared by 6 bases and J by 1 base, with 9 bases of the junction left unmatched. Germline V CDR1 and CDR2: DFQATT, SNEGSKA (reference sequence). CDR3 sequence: CSASWLADSYEQYF. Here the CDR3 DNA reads TGCAGTGCCAGCTGGCTAGCGGATTCCTACGAGCAGTACTTC.

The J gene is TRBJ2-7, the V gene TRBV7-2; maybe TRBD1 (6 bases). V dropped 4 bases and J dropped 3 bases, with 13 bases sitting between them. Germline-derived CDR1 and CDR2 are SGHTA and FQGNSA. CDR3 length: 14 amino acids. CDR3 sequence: CASSSQGYLYEQYF. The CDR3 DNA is TGTGCCAGCAGCTCGCAGGGGTACCTCTACGAGCAGTACTTC.

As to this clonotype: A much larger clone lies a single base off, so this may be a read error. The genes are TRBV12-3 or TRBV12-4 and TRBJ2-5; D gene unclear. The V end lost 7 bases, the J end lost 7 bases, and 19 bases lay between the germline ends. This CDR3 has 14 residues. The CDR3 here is CASTKGHTAVTQYF. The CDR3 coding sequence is TGTGCCAGCACCAAAGGTCATACAGCTGTGACCCAGTACTTC.

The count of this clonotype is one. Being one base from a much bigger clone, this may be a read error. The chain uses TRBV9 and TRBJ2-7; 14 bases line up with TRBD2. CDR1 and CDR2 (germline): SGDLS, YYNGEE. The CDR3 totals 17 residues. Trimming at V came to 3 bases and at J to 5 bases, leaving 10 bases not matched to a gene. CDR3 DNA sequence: TGTGCCAGCAGCGAGGGACTAGCGGGAGCGGCGACCCACGAGCAGTACTTC. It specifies CASSEGLAGAATHEQYF. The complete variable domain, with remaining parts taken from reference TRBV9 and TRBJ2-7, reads DSGVTQTPKHLITATGQRVTLRCSPRSGDLSVYWYQQSLDQGLQFLIQYYNGEERAKGNILERFSAQQFPDLHSELNLSSLELGDSALYFCASSEGLAGAATHEQYFGPGTRLTVT.

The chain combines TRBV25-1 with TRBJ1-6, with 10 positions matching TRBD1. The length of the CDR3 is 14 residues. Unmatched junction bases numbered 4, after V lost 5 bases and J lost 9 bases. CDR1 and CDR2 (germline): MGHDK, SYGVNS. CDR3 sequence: CASSTRDRGSPLHF. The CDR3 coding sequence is TGTGCCAGCAGTACCCGGGACAGGGGTTCACCCCTCCACTTT.

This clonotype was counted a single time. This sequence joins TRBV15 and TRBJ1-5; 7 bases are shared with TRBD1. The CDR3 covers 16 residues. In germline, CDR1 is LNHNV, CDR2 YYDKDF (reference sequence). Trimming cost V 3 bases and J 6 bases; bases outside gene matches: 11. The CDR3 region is CATSSPGTAFGQPQHF. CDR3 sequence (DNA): TGTGCCACCAGCAGCCCCGGGACAGCATTCGGTCAGCCCCAGCATTTT.

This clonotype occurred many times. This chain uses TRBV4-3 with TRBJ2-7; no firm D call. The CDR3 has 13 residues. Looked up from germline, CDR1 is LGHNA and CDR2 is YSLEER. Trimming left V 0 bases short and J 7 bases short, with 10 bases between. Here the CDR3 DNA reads TGCGCCAGCAGCCAAGAACACTTGGGGGAGCAGTACTTC. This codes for CASSQEHLGEQYF.

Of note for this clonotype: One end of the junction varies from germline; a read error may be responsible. The CDR3 DNA follows: TGTGCCAGCAGTTTAACGTCGCAGGGTGGGGAAAAACTGTTTTTT. This sequence encodes CASSLTSQGGEKLFF. The chain links TRBV7-3 to TRBJ1-4; D perhaps matches TRBD1 (5 bases). Germline V gene lookup returns CDR1 SGHTA and CDR2 FQGTGA. This CDR3 region has 15 residues.

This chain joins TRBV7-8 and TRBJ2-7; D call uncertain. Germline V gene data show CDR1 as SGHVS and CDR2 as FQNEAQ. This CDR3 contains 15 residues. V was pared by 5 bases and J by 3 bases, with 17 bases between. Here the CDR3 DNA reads TGTGCCAGCAGCGTACGACGGAGCGTTCACTACGAGCAGTACTTC. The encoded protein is CASSVRRSVHYEQYF.

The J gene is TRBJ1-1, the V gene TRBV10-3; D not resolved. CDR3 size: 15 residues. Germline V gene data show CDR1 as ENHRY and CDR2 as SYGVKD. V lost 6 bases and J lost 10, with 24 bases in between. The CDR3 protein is CAISPPARGSNGAFF. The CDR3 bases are TGTGCCATCAGCCCACCAGCCAGAGGCTCGAATGGAGCTTTCTTT.

CDR3 bases: TGTGCCAGCATGGTCAGGGGGCCCTACGAGCAGTACTTC. It translates to CASMVRGPYEQYF. The chain uses TRBV2 and TRBJ2-7; TRBD1 aligns across 8 bases. The CDR3 contains 13 residues. The germline V gene has CDR1 SNHLY and CDR2 FYNNEI. The trim removed 7 bases at V and 2 bases at J, leaving 4 bases unmatched.

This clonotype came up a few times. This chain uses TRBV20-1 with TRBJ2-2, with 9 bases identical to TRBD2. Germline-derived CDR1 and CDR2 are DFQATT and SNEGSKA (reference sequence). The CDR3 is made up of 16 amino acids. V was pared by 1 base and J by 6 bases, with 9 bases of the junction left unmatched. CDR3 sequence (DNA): TGCAGTGCTAGAGTTAGGGCAGCGGGGGGAGCCGGGGAGCTGTTTTTT. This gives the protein CSARVRAAGGAGELFF.

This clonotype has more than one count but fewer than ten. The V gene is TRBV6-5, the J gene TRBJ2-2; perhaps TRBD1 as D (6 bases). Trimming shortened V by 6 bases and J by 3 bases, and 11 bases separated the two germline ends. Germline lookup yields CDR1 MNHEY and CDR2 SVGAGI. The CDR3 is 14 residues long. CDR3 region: CASRARGYTGELFF. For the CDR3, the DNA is TGTGCCAGCAGGGCAAGGGGGTACACCGGGGAGCTGTTTTTT.

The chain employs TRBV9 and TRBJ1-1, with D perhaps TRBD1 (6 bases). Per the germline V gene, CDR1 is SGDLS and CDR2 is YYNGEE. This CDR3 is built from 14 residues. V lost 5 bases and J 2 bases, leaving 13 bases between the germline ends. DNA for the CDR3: TGTGCCAGCAGTATAGAGGGGGGAAACACTGAAGCTTTCTTT. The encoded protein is CASSIEGGNTEAFF. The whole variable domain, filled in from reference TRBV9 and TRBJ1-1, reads DSGVTQTPKHLITATGQRVTLRCSPRSGDLSVYWYQQSLDQGLQFLIQYYNGEERAKGNILERFSAQQFPDLHSELNLSSLELGDSALYFCASSIEGGNTEAFFGQGTRLTVV.

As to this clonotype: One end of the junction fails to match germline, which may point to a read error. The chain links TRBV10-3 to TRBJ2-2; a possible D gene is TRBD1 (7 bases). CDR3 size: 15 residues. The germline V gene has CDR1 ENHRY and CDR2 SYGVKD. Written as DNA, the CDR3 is TGTGCCAGCAGTCCACCAGGGGGAGCGGGCGGGGAGCTGTTTTTT. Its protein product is CASSPPGGAGGELFF.

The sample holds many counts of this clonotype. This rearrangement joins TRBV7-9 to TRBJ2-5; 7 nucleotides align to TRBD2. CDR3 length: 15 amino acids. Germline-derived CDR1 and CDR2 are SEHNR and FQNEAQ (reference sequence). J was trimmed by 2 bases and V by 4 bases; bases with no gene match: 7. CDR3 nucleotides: TGTGCCAGCAGCTCTTCATCTAGCGGTCAAGAGACCCAGTACTTC. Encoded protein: CASSSSSSGQETQYF.

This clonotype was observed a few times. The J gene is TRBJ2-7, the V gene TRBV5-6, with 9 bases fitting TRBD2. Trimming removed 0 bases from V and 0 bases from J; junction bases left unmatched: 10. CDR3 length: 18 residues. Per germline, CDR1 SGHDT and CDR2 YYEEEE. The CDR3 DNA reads TGTGCCAGCAGCTTGGAAGTCCTAGCGGGGACCGTCTCCTACGAGCAGTACTTC. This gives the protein CASSLEVLAGTVSYEQYF. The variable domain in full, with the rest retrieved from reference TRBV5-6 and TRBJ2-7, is DAGVTQSPTHLIKTRGQQVTLRCSPKSGHDTVSWYQQALGQGPQFIFQYYEEEERQRGNFPDRFSGHQFPNYSSELNVNALLLGDSALYLCASSLEVLAGTVSYEQYFGPGTRLTVT.

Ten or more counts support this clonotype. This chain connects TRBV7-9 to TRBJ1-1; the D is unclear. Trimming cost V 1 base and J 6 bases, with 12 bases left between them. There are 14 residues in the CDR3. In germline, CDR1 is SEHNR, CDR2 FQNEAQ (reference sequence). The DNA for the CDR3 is TGTGCCAGCAGCTTAGATTGGGGATCCCCTGAAGCTTTCTTT. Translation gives CASSLDWGSPEAFF.